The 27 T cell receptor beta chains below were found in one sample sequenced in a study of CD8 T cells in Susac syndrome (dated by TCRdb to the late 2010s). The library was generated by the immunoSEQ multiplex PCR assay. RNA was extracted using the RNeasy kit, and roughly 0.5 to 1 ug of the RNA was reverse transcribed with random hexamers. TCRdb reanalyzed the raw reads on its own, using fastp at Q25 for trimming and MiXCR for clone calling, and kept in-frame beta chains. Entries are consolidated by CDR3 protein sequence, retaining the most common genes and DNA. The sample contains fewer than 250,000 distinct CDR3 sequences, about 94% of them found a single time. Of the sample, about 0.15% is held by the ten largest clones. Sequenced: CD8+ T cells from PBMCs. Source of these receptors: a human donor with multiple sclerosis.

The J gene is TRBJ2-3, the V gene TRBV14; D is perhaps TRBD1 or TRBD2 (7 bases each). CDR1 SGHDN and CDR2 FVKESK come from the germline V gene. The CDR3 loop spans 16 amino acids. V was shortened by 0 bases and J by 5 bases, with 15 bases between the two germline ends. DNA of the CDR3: TGTGCCAGCAGCCAAGAAAGCGGGGACAGAGGAGATACGCAGTATTTT. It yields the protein CASSQESGDRGDTQYF.

The CDR3 reads CSGDSQETQYF. The CDR3 DNA sequence: TGCAGCGGGGACAGTCAAGAGACCCAGTACTTC. The chain employs TRBV20-1 and TRBJ2-5; 7 bases agree with TRBD1. Germline assignment: CDR1 DFQATT and CDR2 SNEGSKA (reference sequence). The CDR3 is 11 amino acids.

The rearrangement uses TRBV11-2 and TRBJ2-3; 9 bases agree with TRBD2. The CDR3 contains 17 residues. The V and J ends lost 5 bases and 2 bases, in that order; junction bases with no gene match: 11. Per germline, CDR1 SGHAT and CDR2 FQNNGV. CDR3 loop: CASSPDYSGGPTDTQYF. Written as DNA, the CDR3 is TGTGCCAGCAGCCCCGATTATAGCGGGGGACCCACAGATACGCAGTATTTT.

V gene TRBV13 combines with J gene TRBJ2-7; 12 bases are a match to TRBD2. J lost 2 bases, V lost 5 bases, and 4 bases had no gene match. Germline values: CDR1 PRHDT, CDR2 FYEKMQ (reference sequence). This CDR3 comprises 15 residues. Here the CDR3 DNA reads TGTGCCAGCAGCCCCGGACTAGCGGGGACCTACGAGCAGTACTTC. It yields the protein CASSPGLAGTYEQYF.

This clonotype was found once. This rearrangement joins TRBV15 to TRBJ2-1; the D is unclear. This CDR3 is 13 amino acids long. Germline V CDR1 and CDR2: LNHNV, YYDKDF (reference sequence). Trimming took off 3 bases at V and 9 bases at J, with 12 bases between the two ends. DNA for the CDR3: TGTGCCACCAGCAGCCGGCGGTGGGGTGAGCAGTTCTTC. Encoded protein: CATSSRRWGEQFF.

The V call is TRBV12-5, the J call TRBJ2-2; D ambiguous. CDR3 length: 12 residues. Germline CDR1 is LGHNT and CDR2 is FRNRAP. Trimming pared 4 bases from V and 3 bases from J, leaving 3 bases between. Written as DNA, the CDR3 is TGTGCTAGTGGTTGGGACACCGGGGAGCTGTTTTTT. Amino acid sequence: CASGWDTGELFF.

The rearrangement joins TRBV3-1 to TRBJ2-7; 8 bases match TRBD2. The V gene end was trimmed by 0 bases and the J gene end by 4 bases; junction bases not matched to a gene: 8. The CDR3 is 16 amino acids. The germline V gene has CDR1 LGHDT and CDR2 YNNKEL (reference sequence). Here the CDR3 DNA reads TGTGCCAGCAGCCAAGATCCGCAGCGGGAGTGTTACGAGCAGTACTTC. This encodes CASSQDPQRECYEQYF.

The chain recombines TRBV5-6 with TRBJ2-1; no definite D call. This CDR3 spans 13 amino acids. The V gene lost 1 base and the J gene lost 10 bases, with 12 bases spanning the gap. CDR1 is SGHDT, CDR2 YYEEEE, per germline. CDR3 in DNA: TGTGCCAGCAGCTTGTCCCTCTCGGAGGAGCAGTTCTTC. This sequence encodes CASSLSLSEEQFF.

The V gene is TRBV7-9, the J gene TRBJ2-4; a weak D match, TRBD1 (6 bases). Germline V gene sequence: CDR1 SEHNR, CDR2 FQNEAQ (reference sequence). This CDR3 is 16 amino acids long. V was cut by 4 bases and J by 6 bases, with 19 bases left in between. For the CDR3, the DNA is TGTGCCAGCAGCTCAATCATACAGGGTGGTGCAAACATTCAGTACTTC. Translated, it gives CASSSIIQGGANIQYF.

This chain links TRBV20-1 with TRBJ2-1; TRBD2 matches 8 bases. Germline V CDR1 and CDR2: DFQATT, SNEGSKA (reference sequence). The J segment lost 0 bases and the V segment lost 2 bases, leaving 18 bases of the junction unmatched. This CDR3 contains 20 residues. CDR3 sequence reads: CSARTTRIWAGGGSYNEQFF. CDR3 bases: TGCAGTGCTAGAACCACGAGGATCTGGGCGGGAGGCGGCTCCTACAATGAGCAGTTCTTC.

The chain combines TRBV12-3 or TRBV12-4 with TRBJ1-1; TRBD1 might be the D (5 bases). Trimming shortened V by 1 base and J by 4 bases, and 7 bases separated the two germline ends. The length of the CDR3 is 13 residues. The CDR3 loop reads CASSLGTPTEAFF. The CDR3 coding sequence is TGTGCCAGCAGTTTAGGGACACCCACTGAAGCTTTCTTT.

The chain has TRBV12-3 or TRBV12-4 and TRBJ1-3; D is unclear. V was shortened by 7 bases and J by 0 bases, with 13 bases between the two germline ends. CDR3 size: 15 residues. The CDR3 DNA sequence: TGTGCCAGCATCCCTTCAGTGCTCTCTGGAAACACCATATATTTT. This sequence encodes CASIPSVLSGNTIYF.

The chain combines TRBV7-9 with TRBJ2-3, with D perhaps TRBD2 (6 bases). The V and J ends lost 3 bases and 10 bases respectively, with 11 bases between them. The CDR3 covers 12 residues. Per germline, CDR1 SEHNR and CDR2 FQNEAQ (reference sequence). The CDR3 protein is CASSFGGNAQYF. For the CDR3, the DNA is TGTGCCAGCAGCTTCGGGGGAAACGCGCAGTATTTT.

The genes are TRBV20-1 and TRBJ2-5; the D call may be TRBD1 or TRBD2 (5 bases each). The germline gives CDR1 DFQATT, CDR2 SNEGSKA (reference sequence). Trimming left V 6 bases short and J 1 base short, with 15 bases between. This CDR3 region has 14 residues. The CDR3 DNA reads TGCAGTGCAGCAGGGTGGGGGACCCAAGAGACCCAGTACTTC. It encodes CSAAGWGTQETQYF.

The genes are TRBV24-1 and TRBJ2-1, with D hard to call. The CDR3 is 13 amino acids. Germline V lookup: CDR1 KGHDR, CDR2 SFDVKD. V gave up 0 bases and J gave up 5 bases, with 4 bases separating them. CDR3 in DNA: TGTGCCACCAGTGATTTGGGGGACAATGAGCAGTTCTTC. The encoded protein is CATSDLGDNEQFF.

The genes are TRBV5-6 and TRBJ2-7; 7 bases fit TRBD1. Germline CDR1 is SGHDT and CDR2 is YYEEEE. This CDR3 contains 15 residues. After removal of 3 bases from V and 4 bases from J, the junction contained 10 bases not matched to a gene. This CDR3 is CASSWTGESRYEQYF. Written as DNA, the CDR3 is TGTGCCAGCAGCTGGACAGGAGAAAGTCGGTACGAGCAGTACTTC. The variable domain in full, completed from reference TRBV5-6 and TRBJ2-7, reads DAGVTQSPTHLIKTRGQQVTLRCSPKSGHDTVSWYQQALGQGPQFIFQYYEEEERQRGNFPDRFSGHQFPNYSSELNVNALLLGDSALYLCASSWTGESRYEQYFGPGTRLTVT.

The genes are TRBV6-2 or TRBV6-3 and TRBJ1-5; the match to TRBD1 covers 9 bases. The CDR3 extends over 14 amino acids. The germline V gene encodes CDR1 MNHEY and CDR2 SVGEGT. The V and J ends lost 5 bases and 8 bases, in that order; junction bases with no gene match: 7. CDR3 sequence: CASSGADRGKPQHF. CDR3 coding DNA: TGTGCCAGCAGTGGGGCGGACAGGGGAAAGCCCCAGCATTTT.

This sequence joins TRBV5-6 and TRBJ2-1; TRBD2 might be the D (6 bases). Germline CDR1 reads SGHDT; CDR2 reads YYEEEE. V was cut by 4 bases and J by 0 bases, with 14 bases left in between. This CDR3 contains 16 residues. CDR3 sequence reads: CASSPLGGVSYNEQFF. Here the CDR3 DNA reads TGTGCCAGCAGCCCGCTCGGGGGTGTCTCCTACAATGAGCAGTTCTTC.

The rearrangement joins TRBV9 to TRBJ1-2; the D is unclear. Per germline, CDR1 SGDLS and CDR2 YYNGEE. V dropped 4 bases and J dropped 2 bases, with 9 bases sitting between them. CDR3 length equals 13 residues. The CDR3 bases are TGTGCCAGCAGCACCGGAGAAAACTATGGCTACACCTTC. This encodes CASSTGENYGYTF.

The CDR3 loop is CASSFGLAGYNEQFF. CDR3 sequence (DNA): TGTGCCAGCAGTTTCGGGCTAGCGGGGTACAATGAGCAGTTCTTC. The V and J genes are TRBV12-3 or TRBV12-4 and TRBJ2-1; 9 bases fit TRBD2. The CDR3 runs 15 residues. The V and J ends lost 3 bases and 4 bases, in that order; junction bases with no gene match: 4.

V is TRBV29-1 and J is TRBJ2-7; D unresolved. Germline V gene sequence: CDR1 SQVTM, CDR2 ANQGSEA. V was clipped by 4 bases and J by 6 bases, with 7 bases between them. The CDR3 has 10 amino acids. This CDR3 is CSVGVGEQYF. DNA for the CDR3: TGCAGCGTTGGGGTGGGCGAGCAGTACTTC.

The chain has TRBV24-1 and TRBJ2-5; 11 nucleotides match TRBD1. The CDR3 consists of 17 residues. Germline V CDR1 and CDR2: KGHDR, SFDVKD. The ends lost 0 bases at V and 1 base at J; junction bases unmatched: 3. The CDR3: CATSDLKGTGGQETQYF. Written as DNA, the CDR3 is TGTGCCACCAGTGATTTGAAGGGGACAGGGGGCCAAGAGACCCAGTACTTC.

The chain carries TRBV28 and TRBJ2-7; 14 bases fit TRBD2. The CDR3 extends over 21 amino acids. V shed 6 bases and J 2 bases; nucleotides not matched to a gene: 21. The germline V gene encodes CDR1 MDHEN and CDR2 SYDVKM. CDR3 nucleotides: TGTGCCAGCAGAGGCCCCCCTTCCGGGACTAGCGGGAGTCAAGGGGCCTACGAGCAGTACTTC. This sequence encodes CASRGPPSGTSGSQGAYEQYF.

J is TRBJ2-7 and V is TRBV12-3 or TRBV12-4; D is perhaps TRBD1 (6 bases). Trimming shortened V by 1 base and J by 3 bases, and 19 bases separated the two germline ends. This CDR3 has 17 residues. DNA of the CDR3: TGTGCCAGCAGTTTAGGGGGGCCGGATCACGCTCACTACGAGCAGTACTTC. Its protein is CASSLGGPDHAHYEQYF.

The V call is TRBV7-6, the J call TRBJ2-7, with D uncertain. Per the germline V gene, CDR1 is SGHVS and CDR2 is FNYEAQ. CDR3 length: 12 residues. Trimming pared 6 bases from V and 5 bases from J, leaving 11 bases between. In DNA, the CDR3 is TGTGCCAGCAGTTCAGGATCAGACGAGCAGTACTTC. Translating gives CASSSGSDEQYF.

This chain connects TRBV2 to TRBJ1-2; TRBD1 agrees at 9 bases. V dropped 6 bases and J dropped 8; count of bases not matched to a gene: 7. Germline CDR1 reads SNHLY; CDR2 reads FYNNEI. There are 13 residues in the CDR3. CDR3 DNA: TGTGCCAGCAGCGGGACAGGGAAGAGCGGCTACACCTTC. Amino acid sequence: CASSGTGKSGYTF. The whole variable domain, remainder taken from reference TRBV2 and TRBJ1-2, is EPEVTQTPSHQVTQMGQEVILRCVPISNHLYFYWYRQILGQKVEFLVSFYNNEISEKSEIFDDQFSVERPDGSNFTLKIRSTKLEDSAMYFCASSGTGKSGYTFGSGTRLTVV.

Written as DNA, the CDR3 is TGTGCCAGCAGGGCGGGGGGCGAGTATACGCAGTATTTT. The encoded protein is CASRAGGEYTQYF. The chain employs TRBV27 and TRBJ2-3, with 8 bases identical to TRBD2. The CDR3 has 13 amino acids. Germline V gene sequence: CDR1 MNHEY, CDR2 SMNVEV (reference sequence). Germline trimming cut 6 bases from V and 7 bases from J; bases unmatched to any gene: 6.